The 27 T cell receptor beta chains listed next were all sequenced from one sample in a study of T cells in Graves' hyperthyroidism and ophthalmopathy. Amplification of TCR beta CDR3 regions used RNA as the template. A first-round RT-PCR of the TCR CDR3 used the HTBI primer set. TCRdb ran MiXCR on the multiplex PCR reads and lists one entry per CDR3 protein. The table has 600,000 to 850,000 distinct CDR3 sequences, about 19% seen once; the top ten hold 16%. Sequencing was carried out using blood. These receptors all stem from a woman aged 50 to 65 with Graves' hyperthyroidism that later progressed to Graves' ophthalmopathy.

This clonotype was detected many times. The gene calls are TRBV20-1 and TRBJ1-1, with D maybe TRBD1 (5 bases). Germline assignment: CDR1 DFQATT and CDR2 SNEGSKA (reference sequence). The CDR3 runs to 11 residues. V was cut by 6 bases and J by 10 bases, with 15 bases left in between. The CDR3 bases are TGCAGTGCCCCCGGCCAGGGAGTAGCTTTCTTT. Protein: CSAPGQGVAFF.

This clonotype occurred many times. This chain uses TRBV11-2 with TRBJ2-7, with unresolved D. The germline V gene encodes CDR1 SGHAT and CDR2 FQNNGV. CDR3 size: 13 residues. V dropped 4 bases and J dropped 4 bases, with 11 bases sitting between them. The CDR3 spells CASSSSNSYEQYF. In DNA form, the CDR3 reads TGTGCCAGCAGCTCCTCGAATAGTTACGAGCAGTACTTC. Based on the CDR3 plus reference TRBV11-2 and TRBJ2-7, the full variable domain is EAGVAQSPRYKIIEKRQSVAFWCNPISGHATLYWYQQILGQGPKLLIQFQNNGVVDDSQLPKDRFSAERLKGVDSTLKIQPAKLEDSAVYLCASSSSNSYEQYFGPGTRLTVT.

The gene calls are TRBV6-4 and TRBJ2-5; D not resolved. Germline V gene data show CDR1 as MRHNA and CDR2 as SNTAGT. CDR3 size: 11 residues. Trimming removed 7 bases from V and 5 bases from J, with 8 bases in between. The CDR3 loop reads CASKWWETQYF. The CDR3 nucleotides read TGTGCCAGCAAATGGTGGGAGACCCAGTACTTC.

This sequence joins TRBV27 and TRBJ2-7; 7 bases agree with TRBD2. Per germline, CDR1 MNHEY and CDR2 SMNVEV (reference sequence). The CDR3 has 15 residues. V shed 2 bases and J 6 bases; nucleotides not matched to a gene: 10. The CDR3 nucleotides read TGTGCCAGCAGTTTAAGGGCAGCGGGGCCCTGCGAGCAGTACTTC. As protein: CASSLRAAGPCEQYF.

This clonotype was seen ten or more times. J is TRBJ1-2 and V is TRBV27, with TRBD1 as a possible D gene (5 bases). The CDR3 has 14 residues. Germline CDR1 and CDR2: MNHEY and SMNVEV (reference sequence). The ends were cut back, 2 bases at V and 5 bases at J, with 12 bases in the middle. Here the CDR3 reads CASSLRRDVYGYTF. CDR3 sequence (DNA): TGTGCCAGCAGTTTACGACGGGACGTGTATGGCTACACCTTC.

V is TRBV7-6 and J is TRBJ2-1; D is possibly TRBD2 (6 bases). Trimming left V 5 bases short and J 9 bases short, with 23 bases between. Germline V lookup: CDR1 SGHVS, CDR2 FNYEAQ. The CDR3 runs to 16 residues. CDR3 in DNA: TGTGCCAGCAGCCCAATGCCAGGAGCGGGTGCGGGTGAGCAGTTCTTC. Its translation is CASSPMPGAGAGEQFF.

This clonotype was counted a few times. The V and J genes are TRBV6-5 and TRBJ2-5; weak D call: TRBD1 (5 bases). Germline CDR1 MNHEY, CDR2 SVGAGI. With 0 bases removed from V and 5 bases from J, the gap between germline ends came to 10 bases. This CDR3 has 14 amino acids. The CDR3 region is CASSYSQGRETQYF. The CDR3 DNA reads as TGTGCCAGCAGTTACTCCCAGGGCCGGGAGACCCAGTACTTC.

This clonotype was counted ten times or more. The J gene is TRBJ2-1, the V gene TRBV7-2, with no clear D. CDR1 and CDR2 (germline): SGHTA, FQGNSA. This CDR3 has 13 amino acids. Trimming stripped 4 bases from V and 9 bases from J, with 13 bases between. CDR3 sequence: CASSSVPRPEQFF. CDR3 nucleotide sequence: TGTGCCAGCAGCTCAGTTCCCCGTCCTGAGCAGTTCTTC.

A few counts support this clonotype. The rearrangement links TRBV10-3 to TRBJ2-2, with unresolved D. Germline CDR1 ENHRY, CDR2 SYGVKD. Trimming left V 6 bases short and J 0 bases short, with 14 bases between. The CDR3 length is 16 residues. This CDR3 reads CAISDDGPANTGELFF. The DNA of the CDR3 is TGTGCCATCAGCGACGATGGACCGGCGAACACCGGGGAGCTGTTTTTT.

This chain uses TRBV6-4 with TRBJ2-2, with no clear D. V lost 5 bases and J lost 0, with 13 bases in between. Germline V gene sequence: CDR1 MRHNA, CDR2 SNTAGT. The CDR3 extends over 16 amino acids. CDR3 protein: CASSYYFETNTGELFF. In DNA form, the CDR3 reads TGTGCCAGCAGTTACTATTTTGAGACGAACACCGGGGAGCTGTTTTTT.

This clonotype was seen many times. The chain carries TRBV12-3 or TRBV12-4 and TRBJ1-5; 7 bases are shared with TRBD1. The CDR3 totals 17 residues. The junction had 13 bases not matched to a gene; V was cut back by 3 bases and J by 5 bases. Written as DNA, the CDR3 is TGTGCCAGCAGTTTTTTAATTGAACAGGGGCCTTATCAGCCCCAGCATTTT. Amino acids: CASSFLIEQGPYQPQHF.

This chain uses TRBV7-2 with TRBJ2-5; 14 bases line up with TRBD2. Germline V gene data show CDR1 as SGHTA and CDR2 as FQGNSA. The CDR3 totals 18 residues. The trim removed 2 bases at V and 4 bases at J, leaving 9 bases unmatched. The CDR3 region has the DNA TGTGCCAGCAGCTTACCTAAGGGACTAGCGGGGGTGAGAGAGACCCAGTACTTC. It translates to CASSLPKGLAGVRETQYF.

The table lists this clonotype with many counts. The DNA for the CDR3 is TGTGCCTGGAGCCAAGGGGCGCAGTATTTT. It yields the protein CAWSQGAQYF. V is TRBV30 and J is TRBJ2-3; perhaps TRBD1 as D (5 bases). The V and J ends lost 3 bases and 10 bases respectively, with 8 bases between them. CDR1 is GTSNPN, CDR2 SVGIG, per germline (reference sequence). This CDR3 contains 10 residues.

This clonotype was detected many times. The chain recombines TRBV5-6 with TRBJ2-7; D gene uncertain. V shed 2 bases and J shed 0 bases, with 6 bases lying between them. Germline values: CDR1 SGHDT, CDR2 YYEEEE. The CDR3 has 13 residues. The CDR3 region has the DNA TGTGCCAGCAGCTTTTACCGCTCCTACGAGCAGTACTTC. Residues: CASSFYRSYEQYF.

This clonotype occurred a few times. The chain combines TRBV29-1 with TRBJ2-7, with D perhaps TRBD1 (5 bases). CDR3 length equals 13 residues. V was trimmed by 6 bases and J by 1 base, leaving 13 bases between them. Per germline, CDR1 SQVTM and CDR2 ANQGSEA. The CDR3 reads CSVPLAGSYEQYF. CDR3 DNA: TGCAGCGTCCCCCTGGCAGGGTCCTACGAGCAGTACTTC.

CDR3 DNA: TGTGCCACCAGTCCCCTCGCAGGGAACACAGATACGCAGTATTTT. Its translation: CATSPLAGNTDTQYF. The rearrangement joins TRBV24-1 to TRBJ2-3; TRBD1 might be the D (5 bases). Germline V lookup: CDR1 KGHDR, CDR2 SFDVKD. V gave up 6 bases and J gave up 2 bases, with 14 bases separating them. CDR3 size: 15 residues.

The chain combines TRBV25-1 with TRBJ2-3; 10 nucleotides match TRBD2. Germline V gene sequence: CDR1 MGHDK, CDR2 SYGVNS. Trimming cost V 5 bases and J 3 bases; bases outside gene matches: 8. The CDR3 has 16 residues. The CDR3 bases are TGTGCCAGCAGTCTAAGAGCGGGGGGGCAAACAGATACGCAGTATTTT. Its protein is CASSLRAGGQTDTQYF. Based on the CDR3 plus reference TRBV25-1 and TRBJ2-3, the full variable domain is EADIYQTPRYLVIGTGKKITLECSQTMGHDKMYWYQQDPGMELHLIHYSYGVNSTEKGDLSSESTVSRIRTEHFPLTLESARPSHTSQYLCASSLRAGGQTDTQYFGPGTRLTVL.

This clonotype was found many times. The genes are TRBV6-1 and TRBJ2-3, with 7 bases aligning to TRBD1. With V trimmed by 3 bases and J by 5 bases, 5 bases remained unmatched. The CDR3 is 14 residues long. Germline-derived CDR1 and CDR2 are MNHNS and SASEGT. CDR3 region: CASSEATGRDTQYF. The CDR3 DNA follows: TGTGCCAGCAGTGAGGCGACAGGGAGAGATACGCAGTATTTT.

The rearrangement links TRBV29-1 to TRBJ1-4, with D maybe TRBD1 (5 bases). This CDR3 region has 14 residues. V was cut by 7 bases and J by 1 base, with 13 bases left in between. Per germline, CDR1 SQVTM and CDR2 ANQGSEA. The CDR3: CSARDAGTNEKLFF. CDR3 bases: TGCAGCGCACGGGACGCCGGAACTAATGAAAAACTGTTTTTT.

This rearrangement joins TRBV6-2 or TRBV6-3 to TRBJ1-6; D may be TRBD1 (5 bases). This CDR3 comprises 14 residues. Germline V CDR1 and CDR2: MNHEY, SVGEGT. V lost 0 bases and J lost 10, with 10 bases in between. CDR3 loop: CASSYSGQGSPLHF. The CDR3 nucleotides read TGTGCCAGCAGTTACTCGGGCCAGGGCTCACCCCTCCACTTT.

This clonotype occurred many times. V gene TRBV18 combines with J gene TRBJ1-1; D is unresolved. Germline CDR1 and CDR2: KGHSH and LQKENI. The CDR3 runs to 14 residues. Trimming took 4 bases from V and 4 from J, leaving 13 bases between them. The CDR3 bases are TGTGCCAGCTCACTAACAGCCGAGGCCACTGAAGCTTTCTTT. It codes for CASSLTAEATEAFF. Combining the CDR3 with reference TRBV18 and TRBJ1-1 gives the whole variable domain NAGVMQNPRHLVRRRGQEARLRCSPMKGHSHVYWYRQLPEEGLKFMVYLQKENIIDESGMPKERFSAEFPKEGPSILRIQQVVRGDSAAYFCASSLTAEATEAFFGQGTRLTVV.

The genes are TRBV27 and TRBJ1-1; tentatively, D is TRBD1 (6 bases). Per germline, CDR1 MNHEY and CDR2 SMNVEV (reference sequence). The ends were cut back, 5 bases at V and 0 bases at J, with 19 bases in the middle. The CDR3 length is 17 residues. DNA of the CDR3: TGTGCCAGCAGTCTTACTAGCGGGGGGGCCATGAACACTGAAGCTTTCTTT. Amino acid sequence: CASSLTSGGAMNTEAFF.

The table lists this clonotype with many counts. This chain's CDR3 is CASSLARDTEAFF. CDR3 sequence (DNA): TGTGCCAGCAGTCTTGCCCGGGACACTGAAGCTTTCTTT. The chain is built from TRBV12-3 or TRBV12-4 and TRBJ1-1, with D unresolved. This CDR3 has 13 amino acids. Trimming stripped 5 bases from V and 3 bases from J, with 10 bases between.

This clonotype showed up just a few times. The rearrangement uses TRBV27 and TRBJ1-1; D is unresolved. The CDR3 is made up of 11 amino acids. V was trimmed by 2 bases and J by 11 bases, leaving 9 bases between them. Germline values: CDR1 MNHEY, CDR2 SMNVEV (reference sequence). As DNA, the CDR3 is TGTGCCAGCAGTTTAAATGGGAAGGCTTTCTTT. Its translation is CASSLNGKAFF.

This chain joins TRBV20-1 and TRBJ2-7; no reliable D call. Per the germline V gene, CDR1 is DFQATT and CDR2 is SNEGSKA (reference sequence). With 0 bases removed from V and 0 bases from J, the gap between germline ends came to 9 bases. There are 14 residues in the CDR3. As DNA, the CDR3 is TGCAGTGCTAGAGATCTGAAATCCTCCTACGAGCAGTACTTC. Translated: CSARDLKSSYEQYF.

A few counts support this clonotype. CDR3 amino acids: CASSFVSSSYEQYF. For the CDR3, the DNA is TGTGCCAGCAGCTTCGTTAGCAGTTCCTACGAGCAGTACTTC. The chain recombines TRBV7-9 with TRBJ2-7, with D unresolved. Germline V gene data show CDR1 as SEHNR and CDR2 as FQNEAQ (reference sequence). V lost 3 bases and J lost 1, with 10 bases in between. CDR3 length: 14 residues.

V is TRBV10-3 and J is TRBJ1-4; the D is unclear. V lost 6 bases and J lost 8, with 13 bases in between. Per germline, CDR1 ENHRY and CDR2 SYGVKD. The CDR3 totals 13 residues. The CDR3 loop is CAIRANEGEKLFF. In DNA form, the CDR3 reads TGTGCCATCAGAGCAAACGAGGGAGAAAAACTGTTTTTT.